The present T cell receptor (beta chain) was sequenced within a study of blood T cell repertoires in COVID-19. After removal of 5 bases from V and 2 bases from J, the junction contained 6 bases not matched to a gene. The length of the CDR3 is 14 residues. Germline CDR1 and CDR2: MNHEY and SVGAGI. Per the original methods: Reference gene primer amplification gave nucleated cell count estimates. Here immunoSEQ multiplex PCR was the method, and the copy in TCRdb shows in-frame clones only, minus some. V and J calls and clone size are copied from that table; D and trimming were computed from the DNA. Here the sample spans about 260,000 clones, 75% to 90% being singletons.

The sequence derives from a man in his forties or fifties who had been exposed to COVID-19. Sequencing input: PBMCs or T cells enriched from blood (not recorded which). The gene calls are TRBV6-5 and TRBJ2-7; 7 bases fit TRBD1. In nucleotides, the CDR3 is TGTGCCAGCAGTCCCCGGACAGGTACCTACGAGCAGTACGTC. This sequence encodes CASSPRTGTYEQYV.